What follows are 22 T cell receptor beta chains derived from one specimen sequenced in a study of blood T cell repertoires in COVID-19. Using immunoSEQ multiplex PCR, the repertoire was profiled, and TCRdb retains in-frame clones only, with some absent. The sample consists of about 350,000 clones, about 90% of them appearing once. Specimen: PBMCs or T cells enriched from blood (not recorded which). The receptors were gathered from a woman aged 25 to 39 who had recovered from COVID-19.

CDR3 DNA: TGTGCCAGCTTTACTTCCGGGACAGCTAACACCGGGGAGCTGTTTTTT. Translation: CASFTSGTANTGELFF. The chain is built from TRBV14 and TRBJ2-2; 7 bases fit TRBD1. The germline gives CDR1 SGHDN, CDR2 FVKESK. This CDR3 has 16 amino acids. V lost 8 bases to trimming and J lost 2 bases; unmatched junction nucleotides: 11.

This chain's CDR3 is CASSQDSPQETQYF. CDR3 in DNA: TGTGCCAGCAGCCAGGACAGCCCCCAAGAGACCCAGTACTTC. The chain uses TRBV4-2 and TRBJ2-5, with TRBD1 as a possible D gene (6 bases). Germline CDR1 reads LGHNA; CDR2 reads YNFKEQ. The CDR3 length is 14 residues. V was shortened by 3 bases and J by 1 base, with 9 bases between the two germline ends.

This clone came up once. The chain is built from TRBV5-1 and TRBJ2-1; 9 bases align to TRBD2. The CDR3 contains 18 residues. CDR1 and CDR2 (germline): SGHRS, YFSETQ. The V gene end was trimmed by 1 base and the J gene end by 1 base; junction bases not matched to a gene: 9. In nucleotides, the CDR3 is TGCGCCAGCAGCTTGATCCGGACTAGCGATCGTTCCTACAATGAGCAGTTCTTC. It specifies CASSLIRTSDRSYNEQFF. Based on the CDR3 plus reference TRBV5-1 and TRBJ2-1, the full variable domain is KAGVTQTPRYLIKTRGQQVTLSCSPISGHRSVSWYQQTPGQGLQFLFEYFSETQRNKGNFPGRFSGRQFSNSRSEMNVSTLELGDSALYLCASSLIRTSDRSYNEQFFGPGTRLTVL.

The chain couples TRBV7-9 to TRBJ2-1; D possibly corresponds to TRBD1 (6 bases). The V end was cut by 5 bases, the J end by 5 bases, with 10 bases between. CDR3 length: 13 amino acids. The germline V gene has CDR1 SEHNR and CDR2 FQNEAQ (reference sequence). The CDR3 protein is CASSLDRHNEQFF. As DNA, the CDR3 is TGTGCCAGCAGCCTGGACAGACACAATGAGCAGTTCTTC.

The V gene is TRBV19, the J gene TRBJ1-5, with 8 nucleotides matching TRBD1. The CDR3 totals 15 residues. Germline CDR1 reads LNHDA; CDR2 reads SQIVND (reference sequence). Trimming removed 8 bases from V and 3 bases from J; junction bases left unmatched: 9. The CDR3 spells CASAPGTGLNQPQHF. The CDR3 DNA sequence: TGTGCCAGTGCCCCCGGGACAGGCCTCAATCAGCCCCAGCATTTT.

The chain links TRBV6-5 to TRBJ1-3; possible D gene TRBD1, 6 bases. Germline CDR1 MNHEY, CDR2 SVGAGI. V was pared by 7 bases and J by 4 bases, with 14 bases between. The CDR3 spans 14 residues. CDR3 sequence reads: CASTSGAPGNTIYF. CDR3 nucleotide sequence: TGTGCCAGCACCTCAGGGGCTCCCGGAAACACCATATATTTT.

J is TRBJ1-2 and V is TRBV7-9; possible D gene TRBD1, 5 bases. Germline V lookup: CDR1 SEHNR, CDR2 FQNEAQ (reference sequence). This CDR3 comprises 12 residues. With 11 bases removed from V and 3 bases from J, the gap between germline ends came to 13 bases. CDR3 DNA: TGTGCCTCAGAAGGACACGACTATGGCTACACCTTC. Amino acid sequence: CASEGHDYGYTF.

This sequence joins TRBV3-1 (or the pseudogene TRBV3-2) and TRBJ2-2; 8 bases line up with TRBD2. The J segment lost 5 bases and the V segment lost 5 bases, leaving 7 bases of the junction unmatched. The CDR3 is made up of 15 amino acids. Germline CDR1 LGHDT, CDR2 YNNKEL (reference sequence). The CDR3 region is CASSAAPGGTGELFF. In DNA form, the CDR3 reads TGTGCCAGCAGCGCAGCCCCGGGGGGGACCGGGGAGCTGTTTTTT.

The CDR3 DNA is TGCGCCAGCAGCCCTACAGGGTTTCATGGCTACACCTTC. Translation gives CASSPTGFHGYTF. This sequence joins TRBV4-3 and TRBJ1-2; the D gene is possibly TRBD1 (6 bases). The CDR3 totals 13 residues. CDR1 is LGHNA, CDR2 YSLEER, per germline. Trimming stripped 4 bases from V and 6 bases from J, with 12 bases between.

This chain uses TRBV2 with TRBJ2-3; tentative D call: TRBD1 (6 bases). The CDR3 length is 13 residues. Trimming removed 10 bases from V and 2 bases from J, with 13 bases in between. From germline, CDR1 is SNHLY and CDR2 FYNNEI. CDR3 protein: CATQGPFTDTQYF. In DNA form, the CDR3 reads TGTGCCACCCAGGGGCCTTTCACAGATACGCAGTATTTT.

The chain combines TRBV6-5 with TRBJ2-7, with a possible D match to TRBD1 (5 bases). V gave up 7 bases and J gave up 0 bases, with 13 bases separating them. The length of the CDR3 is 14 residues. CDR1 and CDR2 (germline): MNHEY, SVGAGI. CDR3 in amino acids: CASTYRSNSYEQYF. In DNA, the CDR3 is TGTGCCAGCACGTACAGGTCCAACTCCTACGAGCAGTACTTC.

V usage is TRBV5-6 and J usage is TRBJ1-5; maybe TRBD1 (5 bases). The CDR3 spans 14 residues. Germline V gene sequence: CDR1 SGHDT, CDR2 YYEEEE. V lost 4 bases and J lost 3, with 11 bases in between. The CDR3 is CASSEGHPNQPQHF. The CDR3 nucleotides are TGTGCCAGCAGCGAAGGACACCCCAATCAGCCCCAGCATTTT.

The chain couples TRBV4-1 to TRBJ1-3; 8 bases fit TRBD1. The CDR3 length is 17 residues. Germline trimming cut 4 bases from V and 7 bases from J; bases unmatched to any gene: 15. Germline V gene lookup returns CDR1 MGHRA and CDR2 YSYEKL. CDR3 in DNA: TGCGCCAGCAGCCGGGAGGGTCGGACAGGGATTGGGAACACCATATATTTT. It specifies CASSREGRTGIGNTIYF.

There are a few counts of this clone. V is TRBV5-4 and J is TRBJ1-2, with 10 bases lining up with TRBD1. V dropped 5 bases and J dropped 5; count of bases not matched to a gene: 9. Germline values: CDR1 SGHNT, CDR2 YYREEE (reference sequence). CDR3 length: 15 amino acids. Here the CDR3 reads CASRPDRGQWYGYTF. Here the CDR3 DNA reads TGTGCCAGCAGGCCAGACAGGGGGCAATGGTATGGCTACACCTTC.

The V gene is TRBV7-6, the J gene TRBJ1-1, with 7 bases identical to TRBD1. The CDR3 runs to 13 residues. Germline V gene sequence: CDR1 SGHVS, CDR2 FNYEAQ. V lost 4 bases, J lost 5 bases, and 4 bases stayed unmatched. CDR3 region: CASSSGRGTEAFF. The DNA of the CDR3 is TGTGCCAGCAGCTCCGGCAGGGGGACTGAAGCTTTCTTT. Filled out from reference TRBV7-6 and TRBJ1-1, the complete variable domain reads GAGVSQSPRYKVTKRGQDVALRCDPISGHVSLYWYRQALGQGPEFLTYFNYEAQQDKSGLPNDRFSAERPEGSISTLTIQRTEQRDSAMYRCASSSGRGTEAFFGQGTRLTVV.

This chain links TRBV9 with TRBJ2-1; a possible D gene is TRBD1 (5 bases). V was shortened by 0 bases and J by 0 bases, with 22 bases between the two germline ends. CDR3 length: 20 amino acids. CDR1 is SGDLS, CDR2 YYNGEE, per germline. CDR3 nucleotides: TGTGCCAGCAGCGTAGTGGCGGCGACAGCCCTTTCGAGCTCCTACAATGAGCAGTTCTTC. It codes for CASSVVAATALSSSYNEQFF.

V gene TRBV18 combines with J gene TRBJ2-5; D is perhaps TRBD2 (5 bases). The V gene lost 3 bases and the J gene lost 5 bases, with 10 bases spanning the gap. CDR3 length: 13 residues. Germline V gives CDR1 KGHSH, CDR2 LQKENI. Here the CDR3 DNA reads TGTGCCAGCTCACCTGGAAGGAGGGAGACCCAGTACTTC. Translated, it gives CASSPGRRETQYF.

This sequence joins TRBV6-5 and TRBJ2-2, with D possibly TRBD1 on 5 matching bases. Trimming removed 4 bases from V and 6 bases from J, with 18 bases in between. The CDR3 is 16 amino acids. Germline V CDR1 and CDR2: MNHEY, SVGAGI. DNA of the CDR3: TGTGCCAGCAGTTCAGATATCCAGGGTCCGGCCGGGGAGCTGTTTTTT. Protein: CASSSDIQGPAGELFF.

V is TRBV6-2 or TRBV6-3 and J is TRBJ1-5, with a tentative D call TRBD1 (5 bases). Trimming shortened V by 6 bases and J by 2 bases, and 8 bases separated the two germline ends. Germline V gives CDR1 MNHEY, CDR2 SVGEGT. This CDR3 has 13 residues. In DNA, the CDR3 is TGTGCCAGCAGCCGCAGGGGCAATCAGCCCCAGCATTTT. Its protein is CASSRRGNQPQHF.

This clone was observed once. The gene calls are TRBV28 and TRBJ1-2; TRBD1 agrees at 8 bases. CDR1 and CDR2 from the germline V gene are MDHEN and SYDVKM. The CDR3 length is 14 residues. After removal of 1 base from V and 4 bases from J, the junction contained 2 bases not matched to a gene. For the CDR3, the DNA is TGTGCCAGCAGTTTATTGGGGACAGGCTATGGCTACACCTTC. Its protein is CASSLLGTGYGYTF.

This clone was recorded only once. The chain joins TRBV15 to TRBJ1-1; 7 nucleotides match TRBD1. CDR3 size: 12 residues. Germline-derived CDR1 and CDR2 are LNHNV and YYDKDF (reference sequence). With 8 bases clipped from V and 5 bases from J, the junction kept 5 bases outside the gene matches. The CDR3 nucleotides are TGTGCCACCGGAGGGGGCTGGACTGAAGCTTTCTTT. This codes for CATGGGWTEAFF.

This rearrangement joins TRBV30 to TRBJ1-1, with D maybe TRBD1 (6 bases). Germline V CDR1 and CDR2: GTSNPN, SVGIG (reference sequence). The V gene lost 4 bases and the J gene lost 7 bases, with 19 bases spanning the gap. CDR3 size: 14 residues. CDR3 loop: CAWNFLAGVGEAFF. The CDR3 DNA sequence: TGTGCCTGGAACTTCTTAGCAGGGGTGGGTGAAGCTTTCTTT.